One and the same sample provided the 2 T cell receptor beta chains below, sequenced in a study of cytomegalovirus exposure and HLA in healthy donors (dated by TCRdb to 2017 to 2019). Library generation was performed with the immunoSEQ multiplex PCR assay. In its TCRdb copy, this immuneACCESS table keeps in-frame sequences only and misses some clones. Where compared with another copy, unresolved V genes explain less than half of these, and the others have no known cause. This sample has 200,000 or so clones in its table, and more than 80% of those were observed once. The leading ten clones occupy under 7.5% of the sample. The sequencing input was PBMCs. The receptors originated from a man between 18 and 35 years old in good health and CMV-seropositive.

The chain uses TRBV12-5 and TRBJ1-1; TRBD1 aligns across 7 bases. This CDR3 has 14 residues. CDR1 and CDR2 (germline): LGHNT, FRNRAP. J gave up 0 bases and V 6 bases, and 4 bases lay outside the gene matches. CDR3 bases: TGTGCTAGTGGATCGGGACAGCTGAACACTGAAGCTTTCTTT. This sequence encodes CASGSGQLNTEAFF.

This chain joins TRBV2 and TRBJ2-3; 9 nucleotides line up with TRBD2. V shed 7 bases and J 3 bases; nucleotides not matched to a gene: 8. Germline CDR1 SNHLY, CDR2 FYNNEI. CDR3 length equals 15 residues. The CDR3 coding sequence is TGTGCCAGCAAGGCGGGAGGGACGCGAACAGATACGCAGTATTTT. Translation: CASKAGGTRTDTQYF. Using reference TRBV2 and TRBJ2-3 for the parts outside the CDR3, the full variable domain is EPEVTQTPSHQVTQMGQEVILRCVPISNHLYFYWYRQILGQKVEFLVSFYNNEISEKSEIFDDQFSVERPDGSNFTLKIRSTKLEDSAMYFCASKAGGTRTDTQYFGPGTRLTVL.